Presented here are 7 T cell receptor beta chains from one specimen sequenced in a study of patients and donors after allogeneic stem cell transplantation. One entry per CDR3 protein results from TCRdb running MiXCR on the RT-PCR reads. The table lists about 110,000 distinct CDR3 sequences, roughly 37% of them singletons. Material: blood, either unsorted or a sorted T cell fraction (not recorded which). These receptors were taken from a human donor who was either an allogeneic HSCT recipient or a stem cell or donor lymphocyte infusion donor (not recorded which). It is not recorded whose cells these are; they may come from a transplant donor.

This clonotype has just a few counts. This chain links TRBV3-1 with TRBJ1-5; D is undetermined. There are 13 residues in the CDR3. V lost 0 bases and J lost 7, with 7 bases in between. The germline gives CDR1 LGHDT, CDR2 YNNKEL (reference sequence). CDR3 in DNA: TGTGCCAGCAGCCAAGATGTACTCCAGCCCCAGCATTTT. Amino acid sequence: CASSQDVLQPQHF.

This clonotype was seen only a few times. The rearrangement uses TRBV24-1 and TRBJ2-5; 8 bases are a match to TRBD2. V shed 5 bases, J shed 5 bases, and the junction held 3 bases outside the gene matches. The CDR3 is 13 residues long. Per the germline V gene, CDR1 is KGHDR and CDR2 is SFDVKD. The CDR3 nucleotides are TGTGCCACCAGTGGTGGCGGGAGGGAGACCCAGTACTTC. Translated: CATSGGGRETQYF.

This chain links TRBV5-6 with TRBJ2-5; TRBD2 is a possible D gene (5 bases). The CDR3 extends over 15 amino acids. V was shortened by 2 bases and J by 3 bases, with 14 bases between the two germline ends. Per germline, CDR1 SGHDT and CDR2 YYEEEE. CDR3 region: CASSFPSGIEETQYF. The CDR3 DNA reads TGTGCCAGCAGCTTTCCTTCCGGGATCGAAGAGACCCAGTACTTC. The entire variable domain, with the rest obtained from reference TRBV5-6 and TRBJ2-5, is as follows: DAGVTQSPTHLIKTRGQQVTLRCSPKSGHDTVSWYQQALGQGPQFIFQYYEEEERQRGNFPDRFSGHQFPNYSSELNVNALLLGDSALYLCASSFPSGIEETQYFGPGTRLLVL.

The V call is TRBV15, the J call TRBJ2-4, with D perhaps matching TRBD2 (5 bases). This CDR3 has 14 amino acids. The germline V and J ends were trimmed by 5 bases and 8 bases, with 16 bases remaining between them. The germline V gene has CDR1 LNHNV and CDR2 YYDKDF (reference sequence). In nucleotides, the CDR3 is TGTGCCACCAGCCTAGGACCACCAGCGGACATTCAGTACTTC. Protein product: CATSLGPPADIQYF.

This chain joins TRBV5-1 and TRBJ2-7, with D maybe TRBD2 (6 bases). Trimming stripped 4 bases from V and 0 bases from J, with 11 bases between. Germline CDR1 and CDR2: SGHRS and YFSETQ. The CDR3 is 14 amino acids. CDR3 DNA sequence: TGCGCCAGCAGCGATCCGGGAGCCTCCTACGAGCAGTACTTC. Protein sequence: CASSDPGASYEQYF.

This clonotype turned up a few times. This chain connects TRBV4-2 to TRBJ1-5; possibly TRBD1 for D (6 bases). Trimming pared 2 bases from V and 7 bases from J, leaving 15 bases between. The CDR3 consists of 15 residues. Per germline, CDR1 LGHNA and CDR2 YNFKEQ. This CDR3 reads CASSQRRGRGQPQHF. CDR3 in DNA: TGTGCCAGCAGCCAACGACGGGGGCGCGGGCAGCCCCAGCATTTT.

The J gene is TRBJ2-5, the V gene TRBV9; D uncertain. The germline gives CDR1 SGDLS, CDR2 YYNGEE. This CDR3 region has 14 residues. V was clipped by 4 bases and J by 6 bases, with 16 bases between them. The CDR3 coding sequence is TGTGCCAGCAGCCCCGCCGACATTAGGCAGACCCAGTACTTC. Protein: CASSPADIRQTQYF.